The 19 T cell receptor beta chains below were found in one sample sequenced in a study of blood T cell repertoires in COVID-19. Sequencing was performed with immunoSEQ multiplex PCR; in TCRdb, only in-frame clones are kept and a portion is missing. The sample carries about 100,000 clones, 86% recorded once. The sequencing sample was made of peripheral blood. The receptor source for this set is an elderly man with acute or convalescent COVID-19.

The chain uses TRBV5-6 and TRBJ1-1; D ambiguous. Trimming left V 5 bases short and J 1 base short, with 6 bases between. The CDR3 totals 12 residues. CDR1 is SGHDT, CDR2 YYEEEE, per germline. CDR3 region: CASRTGNTEAFF. In nucleotides, the CDR3 is TGTGCCAGCAGGACGGGGAACACTGAAGCTTTCTTT.

The V and J genes are TRBV28 and TRBJ2-7; D gene unclear. CDR3 size: 12 residues. V lost 4 bases and J lost 2, with 6 bases in between. The germline V gene has CDR1 MDHEN and CDR2 SYDVKM. The CDR3 here is CASSSQTYEQYF. The CDR3 DNA reads TGTGCCAGCAGTTCCCAGACCTACGAGCAGTACTTC.

The V call is TRBV27, the J call TRBJ2-7, with no clear D. The V and J ends lost 7 bases and 0 bases respectively, with 13 bases between them. Germline assignment: CDR1 MNHEY and CDR2 SMNVEV (reference sequence). The CDR3 is 14 amino acids. CDR3 sequence reads: CASTPTMYSYEQYF. The CDR3 DNA reads as TGTGCCAGCACCCCCACTATGTACTCCTACGAGCAGTACTTC.

V is TRBV7-2 and J is TRBJ2-7; D is possibly TRBD2 (5 bases). Germline assignment: CDR1 SGHTA and CDR2 FQGNSA. This CDR3 is 14 amino acids long. Trimming removed 5 bases at V and 4 bases at J, with 15 bases between. The CDR3, as DNA: TGTGCCAGCAGCCGGAGGCTAGGGCAGTACGAGCAGTACTTC. Translation: CASSRRLGQYEQYF.

The V and J genes are TRBV28 and TRBJ2-2, with a weak D call TRBD1 (7 bases). The V and J ends lost 5 bases and 9 bases respectively, with 16 bases between them. The CDR3 consists of 14 residues. Germline lookup yields CDR1 MDHEN and CDR2 SYDVKM. The CDR3: CASSVYRGGWELFF. DNA for the CDR3: TGTGCCAGCAGTGTCTACAGGGGAGGCTGGGAGCTGTTTTTT. Full variable domain (missing parts from reference TRBV28 and TRBJ2-2): DVKVTQSSRYLVKRTGEKVFLECVQDMDHENMFWYRQDPGLGLRLIYFSYDVKMKEKGDIPEGYSVSREKKERFSLILESASTNQTSMYLCASSVYRGGWELFFGEGSRLTVL.

The chain combines TRBV19 with TRBJ1-1; D not resolved. The CDR3 extends over 11 amino acids. V dropped 3 bases and J dropped 6 bases, with 5 bases sitting between them. CDR1 is LNHDA, CDR2 SQIVND, per germline (reference sequence). DNA of the CDR3: TGTGCCAGTAGTATCGGGTCTGAAGCTTTCTTT. Amino acid sequence: CASSIGSEAFF.

This clone appeared a few times. The chain is built from TRBV7-8 and TRBJ2-1, with 8 bases fitting TRBD1. The CDR3 sequence is 14 residues long. Trimming cost V 3 bases and J 9 bases; bases outside gene matches: 7. Germline V gene lookup returns CDR1 SGHVS and CDR2 FQNEAQ. The CDR3 region has the DNA TGTGCCAGCAGCTTTTCTCAGGGGGCAGTTGAGCAGTTCTTC. Encoded protein: CASSFSQGAVEQFF. The complete variable domain, with remaining parts taken from reference TRBV7-8 and TRBJ2-1, reads GAGVSQSPRYKVAKRGQDVALRCDPISGHVSLFWYQQALGQGPEFLTYFQNEAQLDKSGLPSDRFFAERPEGSVSTLKIQRTQQEDSAVYLCASSFSQGAVEQFFGPGTRLTVL.

This clone was picked up one time. V gene TRBV5-4 combines with J gene TRBJ2-2; 8 bases align to TRBD1. Germline assignment: CDR1 SGHNT and CDR2 YYREEE (reference sequence). CDR3 length: 14 amino acids. V dropped 4 bases and J dropped 8; count of bases not matched to a gene: 7. The CDR3 DNA follows: TGTGCCAGCAGCCCTCCTGACAGGGGAGGGGAGCTGTTTTTT. Translated: CASSPPDRGGELFF.

The rearrangement uses TRBV19 and TRBJ1-6; 11 nucleotides line up with TRBD1. The CDR3 has 16 residues. Germline CDR1 reads LNHDA; CDR2 reads SQIVND (reference sequence). V lost 2 bases, J lost 9 bases, and 6 bases stayed unmatched. CDR3: CASSITGTGGSSPLHF. Here the CDR3 DNA reads TGTGCCAGTAGTATAACCGGGACAGGGGGATCTTCACCCCTCCACTTT.

The chain links TRBV24-1 to TRBJ1-1, with D possibly TRBD1 on 6 matching bases. Per the germline V gene, CDR1 is KGHDR and CDR2 is SFDVKD. The length of the CDR3 is 15 residues. With 3 bases removed from V and 1 base from J, the gap between germline ends came to 11 bases. CDR3 loop: CATSDPQGPNTEAFF. CDR3 nucleotides: TGTGCCACCAGTGATCCACAGGGACCGAACACTGAAGCTTTCTTT.

The chain couples TRBV27 to TRBJ1-5; weak D call: TRBD1 (6 bases). Germline V gene sequence: CDR1 MNHEY, CDR2 SMNVEV (reference sequence). The CDR3 length is 15 residues. The V end lost 0 bases, the J end lost 2 bases, and 8 bases lay between the germline ends. CDR3 DNA: TGTGCCAGCAGTTTATCGTCAGGGGGCAATCAGCCCCAGCATTTT. Residues: CASSLSSGGNQPQHF.

The rearrangement uses TRBV27 and TRBJ1-2, with D unresolved. Germline loops: CDR1 MNHEY, CDR2 SMNVEV (reference sequence). Trimming shortened V by 5 bases and J by 0 bases, and 4 bases separated the two germline ends. The CDR3 has 12 residues. The CDR3 nucleotides read TGTGCCAGCAGTCCATCTAACTATGGCTACACCTTC. Translation: CASSPSNYGYTF.

J is TRBJ2-7 and V is TRBV6-5; 7 positions agree with TRBD1. The ends lost 0 bases at V and 1 base at J; junction bases unmatched: 6. The CDR3 spans 16 residues. The germline CDR1 and CDR2 sequences are MNHEY and SVGAGI. DNA of the CDR3: TGTGCCAGCAGTTACTCTTTTAGGACAGGATCCTACGAGCAGTACTTC. Translated: CASSYSFRTGSYEQYF.

The rearrangement joins TRBV5-4 to TRBJ2-2, with no clear D. Trimming pared 2 bases from V and 6 bases from J, leaving 5 bases between. In germline, CDR1 is SGHNT, CDR2 YYREEE (reference sequence). The CDR3 contains 12 residues. The CDR3 is CASSFEAGELFF. The CDR3, as DNA: TGTGCCAGCAGCTTCGAGGCCGGGGAGCTGTTTTTT. Full variable domain (rest looked up from reference TRBV5-4 and TRBJ2-2): ETGVTQSPTHLIKTRGQQVTLRCSSQSGHNTVSWYQQALGQGPQFIFQYYREEENGRGNFPPRFSGLQFPNYSSELNVNALELDDSALYLCASSFEAGELFFGEGSRLTVL.

V and J are TRBV7-2 and TRBJ2-7; D is unresolved. The CDR3 has 17 amino acids. CDR1 is SGHTA, CDR2 FQGNSA, per germline. Between the trimmed V and J ends, which lost 1 base and 7 bases, there was a span of 23 bases. In DNA form, the CDR3 reads TGTGCCAGCAGCTTAGTGACACCGCGCCGGTCCGTCGCGGAGCAGTACTTC. Its translation: CASSLVTPRRSVAEQYF. Looking up the rest from reference TRBV7-2 and TRBJ2-7 gives the full variable domain: GAGVSQSPSNKVTEKGKDVELRCDPISGHTALYWYRQSLGQGLEFLIYFQGNSAPDKSGLPSDRFSAERTGGSVSTLTIQRTQQEDSAVYLCASSLVTPRRSVAEQYFGPGTRLTVT.

The chain combines TRBV2 with TRBJ2-1; D is undetermined. Germline-derived CDR1 and CDR2 are SNHLY and FYNNEI. V shed 7 bases and J shed 6 bases, with 22 bases lying between them. CDR3 length equals 16 residues. Here the CDR3 DNA reads TGTGCCAGCACCTCCGAGCCCCTCGGTGAGCTCAATGAGCAGTTCTTC. As protein: CASTSEPLGELNEQFF.

This rearrangement joins TRBV7-8 to TRBJ2-7, with 7 nucleotides matching TRBD2. Germline CDR1 reads SGHVS; CDR2 reads FQNEAQ. V was clipped by 0 bases and J by 6 bases; unmatched bases: 5. The length of the CDR3 is 14 residues. The CDR3 DNA reads as TGTGCCAGCAGCTTAGCCCCCTCGGGGGGCGAGCAGTACTTC. Translated, it gives CASSLAPSGGEQYF.

The chain joins TRBV15 to TRBJ1-4; D is undetermined. Germline V gene data show CDR1 as LNHNV and CDR2 as YYDKDF (reference sequence). The CDR3 contains 14 residues. Trimming took 3 bases from V and 10 from J, leaving 15 bases between them. CDR3 residues: CATSRRAERGKLFF. The CDR3 DNA reads as TGTGCCACCAGCAGGAGAGCCGAACGGGGAAAACTGTTTTTT.

The J gene is TRBJ1-1, the V gene TRBV2, with D possibly being TRBD1 (6 bases). The CDR3 runs to 11 residues. CDR1 SNHLY and CDR2 FYNNEI come from the germline V gene. Trimming pared 5 bases from V and 7 bases from J, leaving 8 bases between. DNA of the CDR3: TGTGCCAGCAGTCGGACAGTTGAAGCTTTCTTT. Its translation: CASSRTVEAFF.